This T cell receptor (beta chain) comes out of a study of blood T cell repertoires in COVID-19 (dated by TCRdb to 2018 to 2021). About the full investigation: Samples from collaborators originated in the United States, Italy and Spain and spanned both the acute and convalescent phases of COVID-19. The material from the prospective study consisted of cDNA or gDNA derived from T cells, B-cell-depleted T cells, or PBMCs. HLA class I and class II types, where available, came from metadata supplied by the sample provider rather than from assay-based typing. Samples were obtained from the ongoing ImmuneRACE study (first 160 participants) and from over 1,000 subjects provided by 6 global collaborators. Sample metadata almost always included a de-identified subject ID, COVID-19 status, age in years and sex. The dataset comprised deeply sampled blood TCRbeta repertoires from subjects exposed to, actively infected with, or recovered from COVID-19. The repertoires were made available in a free public database intended to serve as a resource for research on the immune response to SARS-CoV-2.

TCRbeta CDR3 regions were amplified from genomic DNA by means of the immunoSEQ Assay, a bias-controlled multiplex PCR. Turning to the authors' computational methods: Within the assay, amplification of reference gene primers was used to estimate how many nucleated cells each sample contained. Sequence reads were collapsed and filtered to measure the absolute abundance of every unique TCRbeta CDR3 rearrangement. For each sample, productive Simpson clonality was calculated by taking the square root of Simpson's diversity index across productive rearrangements. This is the immuneACCESS table as TCRdb keeps it, with only in-frame sequences that have V and J called. A part of the clones is gone; compared with another copy, unresolved V genes explain less than half, and the rest is unexplained. That table gives V, J and clone size, and the DNA gave D and trimming. The sample has about 110,000 clones on record, 60% to 80% of them singletons. The top ten constitute roughly 17% of the sample.

In the case of this clone: Its antigen is unknown. Base qualities are missing; no much larger clone stands one base away.

The collaborating institutions used their own protocols to collect whole blood in K2EDTA tubes. Collaborator samples were shipped for TCRbeta analysis as frozen whole blood, isolated PBMCs, or DNA extracted from either sample type. CDR1 and CDR2 (SGHVS, FNYEAQ) derive from the germline V gene. Ends trimmed: V by 3 bases, J by 6 bases; bases unmatched to a gene: 4. Taken from cysteine to phenylalanine, the CDR3 has 14 residues. The DNA shown is the 42-base CDR3, in frame from base 1. Beyond this particular receptor, the publication reports: How much clinical and demographic metadata was included differed by source and by participant, and the metadata was provided uncurated.

Recombination linked TRBV7-6 to TRBJ1-4; TRBD1 lines up with 7 middle nucleotides. The TCR comes from a woman older than 75 with active or convalescent COVID-19. The sequencing input was peripheral blood. This receptor has the CDR3 CASSFGTVDEKLFF. The DNA reads as follows: TGTGCCAGCAGCTTCGGGACAGTCGATGAAAAACTGTTTTTT.